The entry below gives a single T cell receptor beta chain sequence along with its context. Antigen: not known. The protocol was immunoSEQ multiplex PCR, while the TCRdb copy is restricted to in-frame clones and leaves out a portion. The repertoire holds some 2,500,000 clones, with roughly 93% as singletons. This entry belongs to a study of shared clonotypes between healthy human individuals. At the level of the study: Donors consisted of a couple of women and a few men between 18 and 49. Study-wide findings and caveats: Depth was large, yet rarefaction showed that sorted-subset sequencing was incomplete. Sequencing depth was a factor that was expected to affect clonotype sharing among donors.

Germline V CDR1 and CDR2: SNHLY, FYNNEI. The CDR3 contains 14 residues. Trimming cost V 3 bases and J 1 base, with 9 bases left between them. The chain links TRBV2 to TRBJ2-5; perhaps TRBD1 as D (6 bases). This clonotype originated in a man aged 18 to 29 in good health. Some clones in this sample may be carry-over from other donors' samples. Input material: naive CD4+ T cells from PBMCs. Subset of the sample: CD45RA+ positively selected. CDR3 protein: CASSDDRLQETQYF. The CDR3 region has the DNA TGTGCCAGCAGTGACGACAGGCTCCAAGAGACCCAGTACTTC.